This T cell receptor beta chain was found in a study of T-cell reconstitution after alpha-beta-depleted transplantation in children. Unique molecular identifiers were incorporated when the TCRbeta library was constructed. TCRdb redid the calling of the PCR reads with MiXCR, one entry per CDR3 protein. The data contain 230,000 or so distinct CDR3 sequences, 9.7% of them singletons. This clonotype was counted at least ten times. The sequence derives from a human donor who donated a stem cell graft to a child with SCID. The sample here was PBMCs from the stem cell graft donor, taken from the stem cell graft.

The CDR3 region has the DNA TGCAGTGCTCAACCCCGACTAGCCCGAGCGACCTACAATGAGCAGTTCTTC. Translated: CSAQPRLARATYNEQFF. This chain joins TRBV20-1 and TRBJ2-1; 7 bases line up with TRBD2. CDR3 length equals 17 residues. V lost 5 bases and J lost 2; bases outside the gene matches: 15. Germline-derived CDR1 and CDR2 are DFQATT and SNEGSKA (reference sequence).